This TCR beta chain was identified in a study of Tregs in tolerant kidney transplant recipients. Study-level findings and limits: This study did not directly address biological reproducibility. Validation in larger populations is needed because few patients were studied.

A word on this clone: Its antigen remains unknown.

Unstimulated Tregs (CD4+CD25+CD127-) and CD4+CD25- non-Tregs were sorted from PBMCs. This CDR3 is built from 15 residues. The V gene lost 0 bases and the J gene lost 4 bases, with 13 bases spanning the gap. Germline assignment: CDR1 MNHEY and CDR2 SVGAGI. The repertoire was sequenced with immunoSEQ multiplex PCR; TCRdb's copy has only in-frame clones and lacks some. The table shows some 250,000 clones, with 80% to 85% occurring only once. The V and J genes are TRBV6-5 and TRBJ2-7; the D is unclear. The specimen sequenced was CD4+ T cells from blood. The sequence derives from a human donor in good health. The CDR3 DNA reads as TGTGCCAGCAGTTACTCGTCTTGGAAGACGTACGAGCAGTACTTC. It specifies CASSYSSWKTYEQYF.